Presented here are 14 T cell receptor beta chains from one specimen sequenced in a study of blood T cell repertoires in COVID-19. Profiled with immunoSEQ multiplex PCR; TCRdb holds only in-frame clones, not every one. The table lists fewer than 450,000 clones, about 90% of them singletons. The specimen sequenced was PBMCs or T cells enriched from blood (not recorded which). These receptors all come from a man younger than 35 who had recovered from COVID-19.

This chain connects TRBV13 to TRBJ2-3; 16 bases line up with TRBD2. The V and J ends lost 5 bases and 3 bases, in that order; junction bases with no gene match: 8. The CDR3 has 18 residues. CDR1 and CDR2 (germline): PRHDT, FYEKMQ (reference sequence). The CDR3 here is CASSPPGLAGGWTDTQYF. CDR3 sequence (DNA): TGTGCCAGCAGCCCCCCGGGACTAGCGGGAGGGTGGACAGATACGCAGTATTTT. Supplemented by reference TRBV13 and TRBJ2-3, the full variable domain reads AAGVIQSPRHLIKEKRETATLKCYPIPRHDTVYWYQQGPGQDPQFLISFYEKMQSDKGSIPDRFSAQQFSDYHSELNMSSLELGDSALYFCASSPPGLAGGWTDTQYFGPGTRLTVL.

This clone occurred a few times. The gene calls are TRBV7-8 and TRBJ1-6, with 7 bases fitting TRBD1. V dropped 5 bases and J dropped 7; count of bases not matched to a gene: 11. CDR3 length: 16 residues. Per the germline V gene, CDR1 is SGHVS and CDR2 is FQNEAQ. The CDR3 nucleotides read TGTGCCAGCAGCGTGCGCACCCCGGGACAGAATTCACCCCTCCACTTT. It is translated as CASSVRTPGQNSPLHF.

The V call is TRBV18, the J call TRBJ2-7, with 8 nucleotides matching TRBD2. V lost 0 bases and J lost 0; bases outside the gene matches: 1. The length of the CDR3 is 15 residues. Germline CDR1 KGHSH, CDR2 LQKENI. The CDR3 sequence: CASSPPSGASYEQYF. In DNA form, the CDR3 reads TGTGCCAGCTCACCACCTAGCGGGGCCTCCTACGAGCAGTACTTC. Combining the CDR3 with reference TRBV18 and TRBJ2-7 gives the whole variable domain NAGVMQNPRHLVRRRGQEARLRCSPMKGHSHVYWYRQLPEEGLKFMVYLQKENIIDESGMPKERFSAEFPKEGPSILRIQQVVRGDSAAYFCASSPPSGASYEQYFGPGTRLTVT.

CDR3 nucleotides: TGCGCCAGCAGTGAGACAGGGATGAACACTGAAGCTTTCTTT. Protein product: CASSETGMNTEAFF. The chain joins TRBV10-1 to TRBJ1-1; D is perhaps TRBD1 (6 bases). Germline CDR1 is WNHNN and CDR2 is SYGVQD (reference sequence). Between the trimmed V and J ends, which lost 2 bases and 0 bases, there was a span of 7 bases. The CDR3 length is 14 residues.

The chain employs TRBV18 and TRBJ1-1, with TRBD1 identical over 7 bases. In germline, CDR1 is KGHSH, CDR2 LQKENI. The V segment lost 6 bases and the J segment 4 bases; nucleotides outside the gene matches: 11. There are 15 residues in the CDR3. The CDR3 coding sequence is TGTGCCAGCTCCCGAGACAGGGTTGGCGGCACTGAAGCTTTCTTT. Translating gives CASSRDRVGGTEAFF.

The gene calls are TRBV19 and TRBJ1-2; 8 bases fit TRBD1. The CDR3 is made up of 14 amino acids. J gave up 4 bases and V 1 base, and 2 bases lay outside the gene matches. Germline CDR1 is LNHDA and CDR2 is SQIVND (reference sequence). CDR3 sequence: CASSIGGQVYGYTF. The CDR3 nucleotides read TGTGCCAGTAGTATAGGGGGACAGGTCTATGGCTACACCTTC. The full variable domain, in which reference TRBV19 and TRBJ1-2 provide the parts outside the CDR3, is DGGITQSPKYLFRKEGQNVTLSCEQNLNHDAMYWYRQDPGQGLRLIYYSQIVNDFQKGDIAEGYSVSREKKESFPLTVTSAQKNPTAFYLCASSIGGQVYGYTFGSGTRLTVV.

The V and J genes are TRBV7-9 and TRBJ2-5; D possibly corresponds to TRBD2 (5 bases). The germline CDR1 and CDR2 sequences are SEHNR and FQNEAQ (reference sequence). Trimming took 0 bases from V and 5 from J, leaving 13 bases between them. This CDR3 contains 15 residues. The CDR3 loop is CASSLALGAAETQYF. The CDR3 coding sequence is TGTGCCAGCAGCTTAGCGCTCGGAGCGGCGGAGACCCAGTACTTC. The whole variable domain, remainder taken from reference TRBV7-9 and TRBJ2-5, is DTGVSQNPRHKITKRGQNVTFRCDPISEHNRLYWYRQTLGQGPEFLTYFQNEAQLEKSRLLSDRFSAERPKGSFSTLEIQRTEQGDSAMYLCASSLALGAAETQYFGPGTRLLVL.

The V and J genes are TRBV27 and TRBJ2-5; 15 nucleotides line up with TRBD2. This CDR3 spans 16 amino acids. Trimming removed 7 bases from V and 4 bases from J; junction bases left unmatched: 7. Germline V CDR1 and CDR2: MNHEY, SMNVEV (reference sequence). CDR3 DNA sequence: TGTGCCAGCAAGAGGACTAGCGGGAGGGTAGGAGAGACCCAGTACTTC. Its protein product is CASKRTSGRVGETQYF.

The chain joins TRBV9 to TRBJ2-1, with unresolved D. The CDR3 consists of 14 residues. The ends were cut back, 4 bases at V and 0 bases at J, with 8 bases in the middle. Germline V gene sequence: CDR1 SGDLS, CDR2 YYNGEE. The CDR3: CASSTESSYNEQFF. In nucleotides, the CDR3 is TGTGCCAGCAGCACAGAGAGCTCCTACAATGAGCAGTTCTTC.

The rearrangement uses TRBV7-6 and TRBJ2-3, with D unclear. The CDR3 has 13 amino acids. V was shortened by 5 bases and J by 4 bases, with 10 bases between the two germline ends. Germline V lookup: CDR1 SGHVS, CDR2 FNYEAQ. The CDR3 coding sequence is TGTGCCAGCAGCCCCGACTGGGCAGATACGCAGTATTTT. This gives the protein CASSPDWADTQYF.

The J gene is TRBJ2-3, the V gene TRBV14; weak D call: TRBD2 (6 bases). This CDR3 has 15 residues. Germline V lookup: CDR1 SGHDN, CDR2 FVKESK. V was shortened by 4 bases and J by 5 bases, with 16 bases between the two germline ends. The DNA of the CDR3 is TGTGCCAGCAGCCTGCTGGTAGGAGCGGGAGATACGCAGTATTTT. This gives the protein CASSLLVGAGDTQYF.

The V gene is TRBV5-1, the J gene TRBJ1-1, with D perhaps matching TRBD1 (5 bases). The CDR3 runs 14 residues. The ends were cut back, 4 bases at V and 6 bases at J, with 16 bases in the middle. Germline CDR1 reads SGHRS; CDR2 reads YFSETQ. CDR3 nucleotide sequence: TGCGCCAGCAGCACCACCGGGGGGAGGGCTGAAGCTTTCTTT. It is translated as CASSTTGGRAEAFF.

This chain's CDR3 is CASRTGTSGPSWKGTGELFF. DNA for the CDR3: TGTGCCAGCAGGACCGGGACTAGCGGGCCTAGTTGGAAGGGGACCGGGGAGCTGTTTTTT. V gene TRBV27 combines with J gene TRBJ2-2, with 12 bases aligning to TRBD2. The CDR3 has 20 residues. Trimming removed 6 bases from V and 5 bases from J; junction bases left unmatched: 19. Germline CDR1 MNHEY, CDR2 SMNVEV (reference sequence).

The chain carries TRBV19 and TRBJ1-2; 9 bases are a match to TRBD1. The germline V gene encodes CDR1 LNHDA and CDR2 SQIVND (reference sequence). V was pared by 7 bases and J by 6 bases, with 12 bases of the junction left unmatched. There are 15 residues in the CDR3. CDR3 coding DNA: TGTGCCAGTAAGGACAGGGGCCGGTTTTCTAATGGCTACACCTTC. The encoded protein is CASKDRGRFSNGYTF.